This section outlines one TCR beta chain sequence together with its context. The record originates from a study of cytotoxic CD8 clonotypes in ibrutinib-treated CLL. V was shortened by 7 bases and J by 7 bases, with 11 bases between the two germline ends. The CDR3 spans 11 residues. The germline gives CDR1 SNHLY, CDR2 FYNNEI. Clones were sequenced by immunoSEQ multiplex PCR, and TCRdb holds only the in-frame ones, with some missing. The table includes approximately 150,000 clones, around 80% detected once. The source material was PBMCs, sampled after 24 months of ibrutinib treatment. The chain joins TRBV2 to TRBJ2-7; tentative D call: TRBD2 (5 bases). The receptor comes from a human donor with chronic lymphocytic leukemia. The CDR3 nucleotides read TGTGCCAGCATGAGGGAAGGAGAGCAGTACTTC. This translates into CASMREGEQYF.